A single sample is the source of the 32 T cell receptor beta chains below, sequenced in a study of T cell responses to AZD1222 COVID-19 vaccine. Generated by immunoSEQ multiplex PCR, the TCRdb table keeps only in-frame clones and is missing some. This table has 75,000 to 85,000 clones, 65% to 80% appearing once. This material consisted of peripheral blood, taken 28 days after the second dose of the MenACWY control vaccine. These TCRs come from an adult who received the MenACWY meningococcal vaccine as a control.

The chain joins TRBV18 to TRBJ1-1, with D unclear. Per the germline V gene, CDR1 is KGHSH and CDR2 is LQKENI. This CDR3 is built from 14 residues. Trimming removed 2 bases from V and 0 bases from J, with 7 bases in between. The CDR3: CASSPTGLNTEAFF. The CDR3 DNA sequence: TGTGCCAGCTCACCAACCGGTCTGAACACTGAAGCTTTCTTT.

The CDR3 coding sequence is TGTGCCGCTACCTTGGGGGTCTCTGGAAACACCATATATTTT. It specifies CAATLGVSGNTIYF. The chain joins TRBV30 to TRBJ1-3; TRBD1 might be the D (5 bases). Looked up from germline, CDR1 is GTSNPN and CDR2 is SVGIG (reference sequence). The CDR3 loop spans 14 amino acids. The V end was cut by 8 bases, the J end by 0 bases, with 14 bases between.

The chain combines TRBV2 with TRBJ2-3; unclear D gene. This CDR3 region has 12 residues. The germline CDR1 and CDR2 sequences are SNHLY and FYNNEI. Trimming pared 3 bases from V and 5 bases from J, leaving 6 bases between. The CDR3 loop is CASSDLGDTQYF. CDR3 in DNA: TGTGCCAGCAGTGACCTTGGAGATACGCAGTATTTT.

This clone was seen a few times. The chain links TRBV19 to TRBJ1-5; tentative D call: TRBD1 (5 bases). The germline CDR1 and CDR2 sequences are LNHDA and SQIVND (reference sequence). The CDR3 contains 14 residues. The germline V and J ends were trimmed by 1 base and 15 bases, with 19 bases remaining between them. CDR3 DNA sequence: TGTGCCAGTAGTATAGCCCCCGGGGCTCGAGTTGGGCATTTT. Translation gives CASSIAPGARVGHF.

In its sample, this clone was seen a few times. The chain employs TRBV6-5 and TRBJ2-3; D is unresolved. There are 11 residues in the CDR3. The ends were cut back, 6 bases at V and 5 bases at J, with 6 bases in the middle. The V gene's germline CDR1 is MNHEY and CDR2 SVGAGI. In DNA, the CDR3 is TGTGCCAGCAGGTTTCAAGATACGCAGTATTTT. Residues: CASRFQDTQYF.

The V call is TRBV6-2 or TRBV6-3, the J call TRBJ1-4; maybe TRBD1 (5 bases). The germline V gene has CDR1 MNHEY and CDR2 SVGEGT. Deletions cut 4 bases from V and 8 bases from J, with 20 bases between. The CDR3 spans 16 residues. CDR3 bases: TGTGCCAGCAGTTTATCCGACAGTCCCGCCAAGGAAAAACTGTTTTTT. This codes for CASSLSDSPAKEKLFF.

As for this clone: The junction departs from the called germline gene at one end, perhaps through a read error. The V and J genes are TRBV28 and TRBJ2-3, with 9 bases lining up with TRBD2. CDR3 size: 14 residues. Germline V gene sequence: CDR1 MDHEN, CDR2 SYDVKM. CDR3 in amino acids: CASSPGTSIDTQYF. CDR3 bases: TGTGCCAGCAGCCCTGGGACTAGCATAGATACGCAGTATTTT.

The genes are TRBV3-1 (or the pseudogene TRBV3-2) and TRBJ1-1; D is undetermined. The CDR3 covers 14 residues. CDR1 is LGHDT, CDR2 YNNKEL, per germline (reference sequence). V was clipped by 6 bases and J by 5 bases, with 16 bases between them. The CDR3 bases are TGTGCCAGCAGTAACACTCTTCCTAGGACTGAAGCTTTCTTT. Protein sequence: CASSNTLPRTEAFF.

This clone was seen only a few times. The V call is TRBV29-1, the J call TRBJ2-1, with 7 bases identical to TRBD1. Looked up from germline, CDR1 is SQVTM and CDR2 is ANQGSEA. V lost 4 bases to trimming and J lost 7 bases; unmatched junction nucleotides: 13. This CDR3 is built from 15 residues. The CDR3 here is CSVGLGTGVQNEQFF. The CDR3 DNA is TGCAGCGTTGGCCTGGGAACAGGGGTACAGAATGAGCAGTTCTTC.

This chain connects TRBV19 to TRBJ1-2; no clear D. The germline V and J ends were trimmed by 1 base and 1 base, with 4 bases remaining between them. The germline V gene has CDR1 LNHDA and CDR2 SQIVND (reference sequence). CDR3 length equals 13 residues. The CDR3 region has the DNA TGTGCCAGTAGTATAGGGGTTAACTATGGCTACACCTTC. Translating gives CASSIGVNYGYTF. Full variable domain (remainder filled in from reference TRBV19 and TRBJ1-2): DGGITQSPKYLFRKEGQNVTLSCEQNLNHDAMYWYRQDPGQGLRLIYYSQIVNDFQKGDIAEGYSVSREKKESFPLTVTSAQKNPTAFYLCASSIGVNYGYTFGSGTRLTVV.

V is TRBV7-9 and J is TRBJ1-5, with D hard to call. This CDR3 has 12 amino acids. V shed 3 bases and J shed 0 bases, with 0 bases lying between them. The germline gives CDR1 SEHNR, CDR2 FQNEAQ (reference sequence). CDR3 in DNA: TGTGCCAGCAGCTTTAGCAATCAGCCCCAGCATTTT. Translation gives CASSFSNQPQHF.

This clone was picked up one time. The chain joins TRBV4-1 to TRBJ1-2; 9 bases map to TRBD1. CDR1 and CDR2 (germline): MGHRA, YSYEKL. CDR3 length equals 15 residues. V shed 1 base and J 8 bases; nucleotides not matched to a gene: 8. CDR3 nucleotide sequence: TGCGCCAGCAGCCAAGGTACAGGGGGCTATCAAGGCTACACCTTC. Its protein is CASSQGTGGYQGYTF.

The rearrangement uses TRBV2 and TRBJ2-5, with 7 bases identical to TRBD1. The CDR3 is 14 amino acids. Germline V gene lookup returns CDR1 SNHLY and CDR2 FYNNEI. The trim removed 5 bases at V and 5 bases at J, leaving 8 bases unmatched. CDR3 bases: TGTGCCAGCAGTTTAGGGGGCGCCCGGGAGACCCAGTACTTC. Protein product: CASSLGGARETQYF.

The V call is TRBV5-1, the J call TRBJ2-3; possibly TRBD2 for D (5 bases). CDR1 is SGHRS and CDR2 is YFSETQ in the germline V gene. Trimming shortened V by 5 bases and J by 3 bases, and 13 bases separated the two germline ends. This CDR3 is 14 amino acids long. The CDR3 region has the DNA TGCGCCAGCAGGGTGGGAGAAGGTACAGATACGCAGTATTTT. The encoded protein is CASRVGEGTDTQYF.

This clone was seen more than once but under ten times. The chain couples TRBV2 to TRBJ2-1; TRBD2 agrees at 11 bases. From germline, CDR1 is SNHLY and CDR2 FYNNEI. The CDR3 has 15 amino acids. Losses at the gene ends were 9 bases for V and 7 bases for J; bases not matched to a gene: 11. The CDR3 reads CASTLGTSGPNEQFF. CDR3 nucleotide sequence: TGTGCCAGTACTTTAGGGACTAGCGGTCCTAATGAGCAGTTCTTC.

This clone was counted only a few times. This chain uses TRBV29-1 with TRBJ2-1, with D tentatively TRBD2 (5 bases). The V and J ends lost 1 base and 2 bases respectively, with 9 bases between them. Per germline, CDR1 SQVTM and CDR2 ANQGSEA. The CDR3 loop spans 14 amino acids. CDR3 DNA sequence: TGCAGCGTTGAAGCGGACTCCGCCTACAATGAGCAGTTCTTC. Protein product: CSVEADSAYNEQFF.

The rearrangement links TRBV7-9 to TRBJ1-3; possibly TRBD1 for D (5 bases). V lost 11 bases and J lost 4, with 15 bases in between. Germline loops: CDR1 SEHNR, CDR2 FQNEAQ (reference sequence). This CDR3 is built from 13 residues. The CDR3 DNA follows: TGTGCCGCAGGCCACAGGTCAGGAAACACCATATATTTT. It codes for CAAGHRSGNTIYF.

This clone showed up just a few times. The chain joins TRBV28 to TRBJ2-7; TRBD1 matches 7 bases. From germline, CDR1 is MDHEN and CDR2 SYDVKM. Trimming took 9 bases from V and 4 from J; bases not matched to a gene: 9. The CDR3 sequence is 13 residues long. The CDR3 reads CASKGAGLYEQYF. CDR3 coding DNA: TGTGCCAGTAAGGGGGCTGGGTTGTACGAGCAGTACTTC.

DNA of the CDR3: TGTGCCTTCGGGTTCGGGGATAGCAATCAGCCCCAGCATTTT. Its protein product is CAFGFGDSNQPQHF. This chain joins TRBV9 and TRBJ1-5; no clear D. V was trimmed by 10 bases and J by 0 bases, leaving 14 bases between them. This CDR3 is built from 14 residues. Germline V gene sequence: CDR1 SGDLS, CDR2 YYNGEE.

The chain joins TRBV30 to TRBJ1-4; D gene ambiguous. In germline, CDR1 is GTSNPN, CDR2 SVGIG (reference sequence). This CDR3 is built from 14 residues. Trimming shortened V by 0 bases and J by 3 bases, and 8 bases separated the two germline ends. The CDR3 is CAWSVGTPNEKLFF. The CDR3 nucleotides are TGTGCCTGGAGTGTCGGAACGCCTAATGAAAAACTGTTTTTT.

The CDR3 protein is CASSIDVQFAGYTF. The CDR3 bases are TGTGCCAGTAGTATAGATGTACAGTTTGCCGGCTACACCTTC. The rearrangement joins TRBV19 to TRBJ1-2; no clear D. The CDR3 runs to 14 residues. Germline CDR1 and CDR2: LNHDA and SQIVND (reference sequence). Trimming took 0 bases from V and 8 from J, leaving 13 bases between them.

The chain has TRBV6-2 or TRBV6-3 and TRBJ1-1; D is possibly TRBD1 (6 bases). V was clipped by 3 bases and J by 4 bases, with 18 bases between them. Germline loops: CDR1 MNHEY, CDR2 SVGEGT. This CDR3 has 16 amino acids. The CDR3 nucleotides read TGTGCCAGCAGTTATGAGGTGGGGGGGCCGAGCACTGAAGCTTTCTTT. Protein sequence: CASSYEVGGPSTEAFF.

The CDR3: CASSRVQGLLDEQYF. The CDR3 nucleotides read TGCGCCAGCAGCCGCGTACAGGGACTACTTGACGAGCAGTACTTC. This chain uses TRBV4-1 with TRBJ2-7; tentative D call: TRBD2 (7 bases). The V and J ends lost 4 bases and 5 bases respectively, with 18 bases between them. Germline-derived CDR1 and CDR2 are MGHRA and YSYEKL. The CDR3 covers 15 residues.

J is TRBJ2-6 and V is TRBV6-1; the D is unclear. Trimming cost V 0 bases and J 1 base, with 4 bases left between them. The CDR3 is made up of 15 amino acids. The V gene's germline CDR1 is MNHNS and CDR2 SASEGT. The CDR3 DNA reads TGTGCCAGCAGTGAAGCCCAGTCTGGGGCCAACGTCCTGACTTTC. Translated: CASSEAQSGANVLTF.

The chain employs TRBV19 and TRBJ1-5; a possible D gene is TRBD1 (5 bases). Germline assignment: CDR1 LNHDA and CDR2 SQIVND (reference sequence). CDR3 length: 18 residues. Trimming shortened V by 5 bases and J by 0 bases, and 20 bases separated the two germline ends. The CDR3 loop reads CASSGLVGGVYSNQPQHF. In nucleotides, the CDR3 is TGTGCCAGTAGTGGGCTCGTCGGGGGTGTCTATAGCAATCAGCCCCAGCATTTT.

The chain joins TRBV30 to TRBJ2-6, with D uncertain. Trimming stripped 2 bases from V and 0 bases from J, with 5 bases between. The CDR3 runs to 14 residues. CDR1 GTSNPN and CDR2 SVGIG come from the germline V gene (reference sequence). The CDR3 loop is CAWSSGSGANVLTF. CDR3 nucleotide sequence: TGTGCCTGGAGTTCAGGCTCTGGGGCCAACGTCCTGACTTTC.

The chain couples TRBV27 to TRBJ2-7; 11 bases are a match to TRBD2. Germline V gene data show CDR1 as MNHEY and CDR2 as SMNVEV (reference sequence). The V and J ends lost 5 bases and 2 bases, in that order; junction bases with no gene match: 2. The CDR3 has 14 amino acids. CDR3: CASSTTSGAYEQYF. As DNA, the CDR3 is TGTGCCAGCAGTACGACTAGCGGGGCCTACGAGCAGTACTTC.

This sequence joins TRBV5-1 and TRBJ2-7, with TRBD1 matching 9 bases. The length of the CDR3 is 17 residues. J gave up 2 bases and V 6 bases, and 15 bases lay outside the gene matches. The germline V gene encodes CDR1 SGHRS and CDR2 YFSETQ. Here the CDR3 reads CASNPFYLRDRAYEQYF. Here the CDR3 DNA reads TGCGCCAGCAACCCATTTTATCTCCGGGACAGGGCCTACGAGCAGTACTTC.

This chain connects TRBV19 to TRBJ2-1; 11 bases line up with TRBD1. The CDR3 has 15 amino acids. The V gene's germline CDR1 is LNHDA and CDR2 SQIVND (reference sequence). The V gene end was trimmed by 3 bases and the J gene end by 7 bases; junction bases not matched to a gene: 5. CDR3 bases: TGTGCCAGTAGTATGGACAGGGGGCGTCGAAATGAGCAGTTCTTC. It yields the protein CASSMDRGRRNEQFF.

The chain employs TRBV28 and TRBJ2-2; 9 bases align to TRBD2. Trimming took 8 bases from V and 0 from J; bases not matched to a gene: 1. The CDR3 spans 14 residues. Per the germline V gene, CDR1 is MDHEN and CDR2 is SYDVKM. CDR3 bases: TGTGCCAGCCGACTAGCGGCGAACACCGGGGAGCTGTTTTTT. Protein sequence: CASRLAANTGELFF. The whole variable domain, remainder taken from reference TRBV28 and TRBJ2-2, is DVKVTQSSRYLVKRTGEKVFLECVQDMDHENMFWYRQDPGLGLRLIYFSYDVKMKEKGDIPEGYSVSREKKERFSLILESASTNQTSMYLCASRLAANTGELFFGEGSRLTVL.

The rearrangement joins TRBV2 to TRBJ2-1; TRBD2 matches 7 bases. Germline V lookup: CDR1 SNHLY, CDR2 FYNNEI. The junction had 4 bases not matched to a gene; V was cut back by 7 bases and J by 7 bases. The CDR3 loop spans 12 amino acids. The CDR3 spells CASNRRGNEQFF. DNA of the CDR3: TGTGCCAGCAACCGGCGGGGGAATGAGCAGTTCTTC. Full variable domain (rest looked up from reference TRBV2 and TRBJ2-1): EPEVTQTPSHQVTQMGQEVILRCVPISNHLYFYWYRQILGQKVEFLVSFYNNEISEKSEIFDDQFSVERPDGSNFTLKIRSTKLEDSAMYFCASNRRGNEQFFGPGTRLTVL.

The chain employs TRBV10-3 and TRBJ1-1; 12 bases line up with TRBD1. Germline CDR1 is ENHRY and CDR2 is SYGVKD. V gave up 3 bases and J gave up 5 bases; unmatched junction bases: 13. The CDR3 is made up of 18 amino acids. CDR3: CAISDPSGTGGSLTEAFF. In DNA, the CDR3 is TGTGCCATCAGTGACCCAAGCGGGACAGGGGGCAGTTTAACTGAAGCTTTCTTT.